Listed here are 15 T cell receptor beta chains from one sample, sequenced in a study of a mutant IDH1 vaccine in newly diagnosed glioma. The time point here: week 35, safety follow-up. One vaccine dose held 300 ug of mutant IDH1 20-mer peptide and came with topical imiquimod. The method was immunoSEQ multiplex PCR; TCRdb's version includes in-frame clones alone and lacks a portion of them. In the table there are about 27,000 clones, around four fifths of which are singletons. These receptors lack a known antigen. The sample consisted of PBMCs, taken from a glioma patient whose treatment included an IDH1 peptide vaccine. Source of these receptors: a man aged 25-40 years with glioma.

This clone was observed once. The V gene is TRBV7-2, the J gene TRBJ1-2, with 12 bases lining up with TRBD1. The CDR3 is 15 amino acids. The germline V gene encodes CDR1 SGHTA and CDR2 FQGNSA. V trimming: 5 bases; J trimming: 4 bases; junction bases outside the gene matches: 5. The chain's CDR3 is CASSTGTGGPYGYTF. CDR3 DNA: TGTGCCAGCAGCACCGGGACAGGGGGCCCCTATGGCTACACCTTC. Combining the CDR3 with reference TRBV7-2 and TRBJ1-2 gives the whole variable domain GAGVSQSPSNKVTEKGKDVELRCDPISGHTALYWYRQSLGQGLEFLIYFQGNSAPDKSGLPSDRFSAERTGGSVSTLTIQRTQQEDSAVYLCASSTGTGGPYGYTFGSGTRLTVV.

The CDR3 region is CAISPTETGELFF. Here the CDR3 DNA reads TGTGCCATCAGCCCCACGGAAACCGGGGAGCTGTTTTTT. The V gene is TRBV10-3, the J gene TRBJ2-2; no definite D call. V was cut by 6 bases and J by 5 bases, with 10 bases left in between. The CDR3 length is 13 residues. Looked up from germline, CDR1 is ENHRY and CDR2 is SYGVKD.

This clone turned up a few times. V usage is TRBV7-9 and J usage is TRBJ1-1; 9 bases line up with TRBD1. Germline CDR1 SEHNR, CDR2 FQNEAQ (reference sequence). CDR3 length equals 14 residues. The junction had 5 bases not matched to a gene; V was cut back by 5 bases and J by 4 bases. The CDR3 spells CASSPWDRVTEAFF. Here the CDR3 DNA reads TGTGCCAGCAGCCCGTGGGACAGGGTCACTGAAGCTTTCTTT.

This clone was recorded once. V and J are TRBV9 and TRBJ1-3; TRBD1 matches 10 bases. The CDR3 is 16 amino acids. The V and J ends lost 0 bases and 1 base, in that order; junction bases with no gene match: 1. The germline V gene has CDR1 SGDLS and CDR2 YYNGEE. The CDR3 spells CASSVGQGASGNTIYF. CDR3 sequence (DNA): TGTGCCAGCAGCGTAGGACAGGGGGCATCTGGAAACACCATATATTTT.

As regards this clone: A junction boundary mismatches the germline segment, possibly from a read error. In DNA, the CDR3 is TGCGCCAGCAGTGACGGTTACACTTTAACAAAGTCGGGCCAACGTCCTGACTTC. Protein product: CASSDGYTLTKSGQRPDF. The chain has TRBV10-2 and TRBJ2-6; D is undetermined. Germline CDR1 WSHSY, CDR2 SAAADI. The CDR3 is 18 amino acids.

This clone appeared a few times. The chain carries TRBV5-5 and TRBJ2-7, with TRBD1 matching over 8 bases. Germline CDR1 SGHKS, CDR2 YYEKEE (reference sequence). This CDR3 is 14 amino acids long. The junction had 8 bases not matched to a gene; V was cut back by 2 bases and J by 7 bases. Here the CDR3 reads CASSLGVRQGEQYF. CDR3 sequence (DNA): TGTGCCAGCAGCTTAGGGGTCAGACAGGGGGAGCAGTACTTC.

The V call is TRBV9, the J call TRBJ2-5; D not certain. The CDR3 length is 13 residues. CDR1 is SGDLS, CDR2 YYNGEE, per germline. Deletions cut 0 bases from V and 1 base from J, with 4 bases between. CDR3 coding DNA: TGTGCCAGCAGCGTAGGTGGCCAAGAGACCCAGTACTTC. It yields the protein CASSVGGQETQYF.

CDR3 residues: CASWSLLDEAFF. The CDR3 DNA sequence: TGTGCCAGCTGGTCCCTCTTGGATGAAGCTTTCTTT. This chain connects TRBV27 to TRBJ1-1; D call uncertain. CDR1 and CDR2 (germline): MNHEY, SMNVEV (reference sequence). The V end was cut by 8 bases, the J end by 7 bases, with 14 bases between. The CDR3 has 12 amino acids.

This chain links TRBV27 with TRBJ1-2; 10 positions match TRBD1. After removal of 7 bases from V and 4 bases from J, the junction contained 6 bases not matched to a gene. The CDR3 extends over 14 amino acids. The germline CDR1 and CDR2 sequences are MNHEY and SMNVEV (reference sequence). CDR3 residues: CASTGQGRTYGYTF. CDR3 DNA: TGTGCCAGCACGGGACAGGGGCGGACCTATGGCTACACCTTC.

The chain carries TRBV5-1 and TRBJ1-5; the D gene is possibly TRBD1 (6 bases). V was shortened by 0 bases and J by 6 bases, with 13 bases between the two germline ends. Germline CDR1 and CDR2: SGHRS and YFSETQ. The CDR3 runs 15 residues. The chain's CDR3 is CASSLGGGEGQPQHF. The CDR3 bases are TGCGCCAGCAGCTTGGGAGGGGGGGAGGGTCAGCCCCAGCATTTT. The whole variable domain, filled in from reference TRBV5-1 and TRBJ1-5, reads KAGVTQTPRYLIKTRGQQVTLSCSPISGHRSVSWYQQTPGQGLQFLFEYFSETQRNKGNFPGRFSGRQFSNSRSEMNVSTLELGDSALYLCASSLGGGEGQPQHFGDGTRLSIL.

The chain combines TRBV13 with TRBJ2-2; 11 nucleotides agree with TRBD1. This CDR3 has 16 residues. Per germline, CDR1 PRHDT and CDR2 FYEKMQ (reference sequence). The V and J ends lost 6 bases and 7 bases, in that order; junction bases with no gene match: 10. CDR3 residues: CASRSPGQGVSGELFF. CDR3 bases: TGTGCCAGCAGGTCCCCGGGACAGGGGGTCAGCGGGGAGCTGTTTTTT.

This clone was recorded once. V gene TRBV7-9 combines with J gene TRBJ2-1, with D tentatively TRBD1 (5 bases). Germline-derived CDR1 and CDR2 are SEHNR and FQNEAQ (reference sequence). The CDR3 extends over 15 amino acids. Trimming cost V 5 bases and J 2 bases, with 13 bases left between them. CDR3 nucleotides: TGTGCCAGCAGCCTAAGACAGCAACCCTACAATGAGCAGTTCTTC. It codes for CASSLRQQPYNEQFF.

The V call is TRBV7-3, the J call TRBJ2-2; 9 bases align to TRBD2. This CDR3 is 15 amino acids long. From germline, CDR1 is SGHTA and CDR2 FQGTGA. The J segment lost 0 bases and the V segment lost 5 bases, leaving 1 base of the junction unmatched. The CDR3 DNA sequence: TGTGCCAGCAGCCGACTAGCGGCGAACACCGGGGAGCTGTTTTTT. Translation gives CASSRLAANTGELFF.

The CDR3 protein is CASSQDRSNQPQHF. The CDR3 nucleotides are TGTGCCAGCAGCCAAGACAGGTCCAATCAGCCCCAGCATTTT. The V call is TRBV5-4, the J call TRBJ1-5; a possible D gene is TRBD1 (6 bases). This CDR3 has 14 amino acids. The V end was cut by 4 bases, the J end by 3 bases, with 11 bases between. CDR1 and CDR2 from the germline V gene are SGHNT and YYREEE (reference sequence).

This sequence joins TRBV19 and TRBJ2-6; perhaps TRBD1 as D (5 bases). The CDR3 totals 15 residues. V was cut by 4 bases and J by 1 base, with 8 bases left in between. Germline loops: CDR1 LNHDA, CDR2 SQIVND (reference sequence). CDR3 region: CASSTRQSGANVLTF. The CDR3 nucleotides read TGTGCCAGTAGTACCCGACAGTCTGGGGCCAACGTCCTGACTTTC.